The 28 T cell receptor beta chains presented below share a single source sample, sequenced in a study of T-cell reconstitution after alpha-beta-depleted transplantation in children. During its preparation, the TCRbeta library received unique molecular identifiers. From the PCR reads, TCRdb called clonotypes with MiXCR, one entry per CDR3 protein. The profile shows roughly 45,000 distinct CDR3 sequences, 7.5% to 10% of them singletons. The sample in question was PBMCs, mostly from graft donor cells, obtained 60 days after TCRalphabeta/CD19-depleted stem cell transplant. The receptors were sampled from a male patient between 2 and 10 years old who had a stem cell transplant for chronic granulomatous disease, so the T cells may come from the graft donor.

V usage is TRBV20-1 and J usage is TRBJ1-2, with D perhaps matching TRBD1 (5 bases). This CDR3 is 12 amino acids long. Germline V gives CDR1 DFQATT, CDR2 SNEGSKA (reference sequence). With 5 bases removed from V and 3 bases from J, the gap between germline ends came to 10 bases. CDR3 protein: CSALGTDYGYTF. Written as DNA, the CDR3 is TGCAGTGCTCTCGGGACGGACTATGGCTACACCTTC.

This clonotype has at least ten counts. The chain joins TRBV7-8 to TRBJ2-5; the D is unclear. V was trimmed by 5 bases and J by 1 base, leaving 8 bases between them. CDR3 length: 13 residues. Germline V gene sequence: CDR1 SGHVS, CDR2 FQNEAQ. The CDR3 reads CASSHSPQETQYF. CDR3 nucleotide sequence: TGTGCCAGCAGCCATAGCCCCCAAGAGACCCAGTACTTC.

This clonotype appeared many times. This chain joins TRBV6-2 or TRBV6-3 and TRBJ2-6; D is unclear. The ends were cut back, 0 bases at V and 4 bases at J, with 4 bases in the middle. Germline V gene data show CDR1 as MNHEY and CDR2 as SVGEGT. The CDR3 has 14 amino acids. The CDR3 sequence: CASSYSGGANVLTF. The CDR3 DNA reads TGTGCCAGCAGTTACTCGGGCGGGGCCAACGTCCTGACTTTC.

With regard to this clonotype: A much larger clone differs by one base, so this may be a read error. V gene TRBV4-1 combines with J gene TRBJ1-2; TRBD1 is a possible D gene (6 bases). V was pared by 4 bases and J by 4 bases, with 19 bases between. This CDR3 comprises 16 residues. CDR1 MGHRA and CDR2 YSYEKL come from the germline V gene. CDR3 amino acids: CASSPAGRGLLYGYTF. The CDR3 coding sequence is TGCGCCAGCAGCCCTGCGGGCAGGGGCCTTCTCTATGGCTACACCTTC.

This clonotype was seen more than once but under ten times. The chain links TRBV18 to TRBJ2-1; D is unclear. Germline CDR1 KGHSH, CDR2 LQKENI. There are 16 residues in the CDR3. Trimming pared 1 base from V and 1 base from J, leaving 11 bases between. This CDR3 reads CASSPLLGSSYNEQFF. The CDR3 region has the DNA TGTGCCAGCTCACCACTTCTAGGAAGTTCCTACAATGAGCAGTTCTTC.

There are many counts of this clonotype. The chain links TRBV11-3 to TRBJ2-7; 9 bases map to TRBD2. J gave up 6 bases and V 1 base, and 7 bases lay outside the gene matches. The CDR3 has 15 residues. CDR1 and CDR2 from the germline V gene are SGHNT and YENEEA. As DNA, the CDR3 is TGTGCCAGCAGCTTAGCCCGCGGAGCGGGAGGCGAGCAGTACTTC. This encodes CASSLARGAGGEQYF. Using reference TRBV11-3 and TRBJ2-7 for the parts outside the CDR3, the full variable domain is EAGVVQSPRYKIIEKKQPVAFWCNPISGHNTLYWYLQNLGQGPELLIRYENEEAVDDSQLPKDRFSAERLKGVDSTLKIQPAELGDSAVYLCASSLARGAGGEQYFGPGTRLTVT.

This clonotype showed up many times. V gene TRBV7-8 combines with J gene TRBJ1-3; weak D call: TRBD1 (5 bases). V was trimmed by 1 base and J by 0 bases, leaving 13 bases between them. CDR3 length: 17 amino acids. Germline V CDR1 and CDR2: SGHVS, FQNEAQ. CDR3 DNA sequence: TGTGCCAGCAGCTTAGTACCTGTCAGGGACTCTGGAAACACCATATATTTT. Protein sequence: CASSLVPVRDSGNTIYF.

This clonotype was seen more than once but under ten times. The J gene is TRBJ2-1, the V gene TRBV20-1; 10 nucleotides align to TRBD2. The ends lost 6 bases at V and 8 bases at J; junction bases unmatched: 10. Germline V gene data show CDR1 as DFQATT and CDR2 as SNEGSKA (reference sequence). The CDR3 spans 14 residues. The CDR3 spells CSAISGRASDEQFF. The CDR3 DNA reads TGCAGTGCCATCAGCGGGAGGGCCTCGGATGAGCAGTTCTTC.

This sequence joins TRBV19 and TRBJ2-1; D gene unclear. CDR3 length: 15 amino acids. Looked up from germline, CDR1 is LNHDA and CDR2 is SQIVND (reference sequence). Trimming took 10 bases from V and 2 from J, leaving 18 bases between them. The CDR3 DNA is TGTGCCACCCGGAGTGGGTCTTTTCCCTACAATGAGCAGTTCTTC. It is translated as CATRSGSFPYNEQFF.

This clonotype was recorded a few times. The gene calls are TRBV6-1 and TRBJ2-7; D tentatively reads TRBD1 or TRBD2 (5 bases each). The V gene's germline CDR1 is MNHNS and CDR2 SASEGT. Trimming shortened V by 7 bases and J by 2 bases, and 15 bases separated the two germline ends. CDR3 length equals 14 residues. The CDR3 DNA follows: TGTGCCAGCACTCCTCGGGACGGGGCCTACGAGCAGTACTTC. Encoded protein: CASTPRDGAYEQYF.

This clonotype was counted ten times or more. This CDR3 is CASSVEGTSGNEQFF. CDR3 nucleotides: TGTGCCAGCAGCGTAGAGGGGACTAGCGGCAATGAGCAGTTCTTC. The chain has TRBV9 and TRBJ2-1, with TRBD2 matching over 11 bases. The CDR3 runs 15 residues. Losses at the gene ends were 0 bases for V and 6 bases for J; bases not matched to a gene: 2. Germline loops: CDR1 SGDLS, CDR2 YYNGEE.

This clonotype was seen ten or more times. This chain joins TRBV27 and TRBJ2-7, with D possibly being TRBD1 (5 bases). The V gene's germline CDR1 is MNHEY and CDR2 SMNVEV (reference sequence). The CDR3 is 13 amino acids. V was pared by 3 bases and J by 7 bases, with 13 bases between. CDR3 in DNA: TGTGCCAGCAGTTTCAGTCAGGGTGGTGAGCAGTACTTC. Its translation is CASSFSQGGEQYF.

This clonotype was seen repeatedly, ten times or more. The chain couples TRBV20-1 to TRBJ2-3; 7 bases are a match to TRBD2. Trimming at V came to 0 bases and at J to 6 bases, leaving 6 bases not matched to a gene. Germline V gene lookup returns CDR1 DFQATT and CDR2 SNEGSKA (reference sequence). This CDR3 contains 14 residues. This CDR3 is CSARDGREWDTQYF. CDR3 in DNA: TGCAGTGCTAGAGATGGGCGGGAGTGGGATACGCAGTATTTT.

This clonotype came up a few times. This rearrangement joins TRBV12-3 or TRBV12-4 to TRBJ1-2, with TRBD1 matching 9 bases. This CDR3 region has 14 residues. Trimming took 7 bases from V and 2 from J; bases not matched to a gene: 5. In DNA form, the CDR3 reads TGTGCCAGCACTGGGACAGGGAGGAACTATGGCTACACCTTC. Its translation is CASTGTGRNYGYTF.

This clonotype appeared many times. CDR3 amino acids: CASGETGQDFEQYF. The CDR3 nucleotides read TGTGCCAGCGGGGAGACCGGACAGGACTTCGAGCAGTACTTC. The chain combines TRBV14 with TRBJ2-7; 7 bases match TRBD1. The CDR3 is 14 residues long. CDR1 and CDR2 from the germline V gene are SGHDN and FVKESK. With V trimmed by 8 bases and J by 6 bases, 13 bases remained unmatched.

This clonotype has at least ten counts. The gene calls are TRBV10-2 and TRBJ1-5; D perhaps matches TRBD1 (6 bases). Per germline, CDR1 WSHSY and CDR2 SAAADI. This CDR3 contains 16 residues. V was cut by 0 bases and J by 5 bases, with 14 bases left in between. The DNA of the CDR3 is TGCGCCAGCAGTGAGTCGTTCCAGGGGAGGGATCAGCCCCAGCATTTT. Its translation is CASSESFQGRDQPQHF.

This clonotype was observed many times. V usage is TRBV6-5 and J usage is TRBJ2-1; D not certain. The germline V and J ends were trimmed by 0 bases and 10 bases, with 13 bases remaining between them. The CDR3 is made up of 14 amino acids. Germline CDR1 reads MNHEY; CDR2 reads SVGAGI. This CDR3 reads CASSYSTFSQEQFF. The CDR3 DNA follows: TGTGCCAGCAGTTACTCGACCTTTAGTCAAGAGCAGTTCTTC.

This clonotype was picked up one time. This rearrangement joins TRBV19 to TRBJ2-3; maybe TRBD2 (5 bases). This CDR3 is 15 amino acids long. Trimming removed 3 bases from V and 1 base from J, with 11 bases in between. Per the germline V gene, CDR1 is LNHDA and CDR2 is SQIVND (reference sequence). CDR3 in amino acids: CASSMSGVGTDTQYF. CDR3 sequence (DNA): TGTGCCAGTAGTATGTCCGGGGTAGGCACAGATACGCAGTATTTT.

This clonotype was seen repeatedly, ten times or more. V usage is TRBV25-1 and J usage is TRBJ2-7, with 8 bases lining up with TRBD1. CDR3 length equals 16 residues. Looked up from germline, CDR1 is MGHDK and CDR2 is SYGVNS. The V gene end was trimmed by 6 bases and the J gene end by 3 bases; junction bases not matched to a gene: 13. The CDR3 coding sequence is TGTGCCAGCAGCGGTCAAGGACAGGGTAATTTCTACGAGCAGTACTTC. Its protein is CASSGQGQGNFYEQYF.

In its sample, this clonotype was seen many times. The chain joins TRBV6-1 to TRBJ2-3, with D hard to call. Per the germline V gene, CDR1 is MNHNS and CDR2 is SASEGT. The V and J ends lost 4 bases and 2 bases respectively, with 10 bases between them. This CDR3 spans 14 amino acids. This chain's CDR3 is CASSGVANTDTQYF. CDR3 nucleotide sequence: TGTGCCAGCAGTGGGGTAGCCAACACAGATACGCAGTATTTT.

This clonotype has at least ten counts. V is TRBV27 and J is TRBJ1-4, with 7 bases that match TRBD1. CDR1 and CDR2 (germline): MNHEY, SMNVEV (reference sequence). Trimming removed 4 bases from V and 3 bases from J; junction bases left unmatched: 11. The CDR3 loop spans 17 amino acids. CDR3 nucleotides: TGTGCCAGCAGTTCTCGACAGGGTGGCCTTCCTAATGAAAAACTGTTTTTT. Residues: CASSSRQGGLPNEKLFF.

Ten or more counts support this clonotype. This chain links TRBV28 with TRBJ2-7; D is possibly TRBD1 (6 bases). CDR1 and CDR2 (germline): MDHEN, SYDVKM. The CDR3 length is 14 residues. V was trimmed by 3 bases and J by 3 bases, leaving 12 bases between them. For the CDR3, the DNA is TGTGCCAGCAGTTTCTTAACAGGGTACTACGAGCAGTACTTC. Translated, it gives CASSFLTGYYEQYF.

Many counts were recorded for this clonotype. The chain has TRBV7-7 and TRBJ2-3; TRBD2 agrees at 10 bases. CDR3 length: 15 residues. CDR1 SSHAT and CDR2 FNYEAQ come from the germline V gene (reference sequence). J gave up 2 bases and V 5 bases, and 4 bases lay outside the gene matches. The CDR3 spells CASSAGLADTDTQYF. The CDR3, as DNA: TGTGCCAGCAGCGCCGGACTAGCGGACACAGATACGCAGTATTTT. The full variable domain, with the rest looked up from reference TRBV7-7 and TRBJ2-3, is GAGVSQSPRYKVTKRGQDVTLRCDPISSHATLYWYQQALGQGPEFLTYFNYEAQPDKSGLPSDRFSAERPEGSISTLTIQRTEQRDSAMYRCASSAGLADTDTQYFGPGTRLTVL.

The chain uses TRBV10-2 and TRBJ1-1; 10 nucleotides line up with TRBD1. V lost 6 bases, J lost 5 bases, and 9 bases stayed unmatched. The germline V gene has CDR1 WSHSY and CDR2 SAAADI. This CDR3 region has 15 residues. The CDR3 DNA sequence: TGCGCCAGCAGGCCCCCGGGACAGGGGAGTACTGAAGCTTTCTTT. Translation: CASRPPGQGSTEAFF.

This chain joins TRBV11-3 and TRBJ1-1; unclear D gene. CDR1 is SGHNT, CDR2 YENEEA, per germline. Trimming left V 3 bases short and J 2 bases short, with 7 bases between. The CDR3 totals 13 residues. Here the CDR3 DNA reads TGTGCCAGCAGCTTCCGGATAAACACTGAAGCTTTCTTT. The encoded protein is CASSFRINTEAFF.

The chain links TRBV2 to TRBJ2-5; D possibly corresponds to TRBD1 (6 bases). The V end lost 10 bases, the J end lost 0 bases, and 9 bases lay between the germline ends. This CDR3 region has 12 residues. The germline gives CDR1 SNHLY, CDR2 FYNNEI. The CDR3 here is CATRTDQETQYF. CDR3 coding DNA: TGTGCCACGCGGACAGACCAAGAGACCCAGTACTTC. The entire variable domain, with the rest obtained from reference TRBV2 and TRBJ2-5, is as follows: EPEVTQTPSHQVTQMGQEVILRCVPISNHLYFYWYRQILGQKVEFLVSFYNNEISEKSEIFDDQFSVERPDGSNFTLKIRSTKLEDSAMYFCATRTDQETQYFGPGTRLLVL.

CDR3 in amino acids: CSARSGGGVYEQYF. CDR3 in DNA: TGCAGTGCAAGGAGCGGGGGGGGGGTCTACGAGCAGTACTTC. The V gene is TRBV20-1, the J gene TRBJ2-7; the match to TRBD2 covers 10 bases. The length of the CDR3 is 14 residues. V gave up 6 bases and J gave up 3 bases; unmatched junction bases: 8. Germline CDR1 and CDR2: DFQATT and SNEGSKA (reference sequence).

The chain carries TRBV20-1 and TRBJ2-6, with D perhaps TRBD2 (6 bases). V gave up 2 bases and J gave up 0 bases, with 14 bases separating them. CDR1 and CDR2 (germline): DFQATT, SNEGSKA (reference sequence). This CDR3 is 17 amino acids long. The CDR3 DNA reads TGCAGTGCTAGATCTGCAGGGACTTTCTCTGGGGCCAACGTCCTGACTTTC. Translating gives CSARSAGTFSGANVLTF.